These 28 T cell receptor beta chains were sequenced from one sample in a study of T cell repertoires in ileal Crohn's disease. Measured with immunoSEQ multiplex PCR; TCRdb has only the in-frame clones, and not every one. The sample consists of approximately 2,000 clones, roughly 80% of them appearing once. Time point: proximal margin of the surgical specimen (macroscopically non-inflamed). What was sequenced was ileal tissue. These receptors were taken from an adult with Crohn's disease.

DNA for the CDR3: TGTGCCAGCAGCTTGGCCGGGGAAAATTCACCCCTCCACTTT. Translation: CASSLAGENSPLHF. This chain uses TRBV5-4 with TRBJ1-6; no reliable D call. The germline gives CDR1 SGHNT, CDR2 YYREEE (reference sequence). V was shortened by 0 bases and J by 7 bases, with 8 bases between the two germline ends. This CDR3 contains 14 residues.

This clone occurred once. V and J are TRBV5-5 and TRBJ1-1; D is possibly TRBD1 (5 bases). V gave up 7 bases and J gave up 5 bases, with 18 bases separating them. Germline lookup yields CDR1 SGHKS and CDR2 YYEKEE (reference sequence). CDR3 size: 14 residues. Here the CDR3 DNA reads TGTGCCAGCGCCCCCCACGGGGGAAGGACTGAAGCTTTCTTT. Protein product: CASAPHGGRTEAFF.

The chain uses TRBV5-4 and TRBJ2-5; the D is unclear. There are 11 residues in the CDR3. Looked up from germline, CDR1 is SGHNT and CDR2 is YYREEE (reference sequence). Deletions cut 3 bases from V and 4 bases from J, with 4 bases between. The CDR3 sequence: CASSYLETQYF. The CDR3 DNA is TGTGCCAGCAGCTACCTAGAGACCCAGTACTTC.

In this sample, this clone turned up once. The chain employs TRBV19 and TRBJ1-3, with a tentative D call TRBD1 (6 bases). CDR1 LNHDA and CDR2 SQIVND come from the germline V gene (reference sequence). The germline V and J ends were trimmed by 2 bases and 3 bases, with 8 bases remaining between them. The CDR3 loop spans 14 amino acids. The CDR3, as DNA: TGTGCCAGTAGTATACAGGGGTATGGAAACACCATATATTTT. It specifies CASSIQGYGNTIYF.

The chain combines TRBV11-3 with TRBJ1-2, with D perhaps matching TRBD1 (6 bases). V dropped 0 bases and J dropped 13 bases, with 24 bases sitting between them. The CDR3 consists of 16 residues. In germline, CDR1 is SGHNT, CDR2 YENEEA. CDR3 protein: CASSLEGRGDGDIGTF. CDR3 coding DNA: TGTGCCAGCAGCTTAGAAGGGAGAGGCGACGGGGACATAGGCACCTTC.

The rearrangement links TRBV25-1 to TRBJ1-6; no reliable D call. Germline CDR1 reads MGHDK; CDR2 reads SYGVNS. Trimming took off 2 bases at V and 7 bases at J, with 18 bases between the two ends. The CDR3 contains 17 residues. CDR3 region: CASSENRFLRLNSPLHF. DNA for the CDR3: TGTGCCAGCAGTGAAAACCGGTTTCTCCGTCTAAATTCACCCCTCCACTTT. Looking up the rest from reference TRBV25-1 and TRBJ1-6 gives the full variable domain: EADIYQTPRYLVIGTGKKITLECSQTMGHDKMYWYQQDPGMELHLIHYSYGVNSTEKGDLSSESTVSRIRTEHFPLTLESARPSHTSQYLCASSENRFLRLNSPLHFGNGTRLTVT.

The CDR3 sequence is CASSFSGGDVNEQFF. For the CDR3, the DNA is TGTGCCAGCAGTTTTAGCGGGGGGGATGTCAATGAGCAGTTCTTC. The V call is TRBV6-1, the J call TRBJ2-1; TRBD2 aligns across 11 bases. The CDR3 sequence is 15 residues long. CDR1 MNHNS and CDR2 SASEGT come from the germline V gene. The junction had 6 bases not matched to a gene; V was cut back by 5 bases and J by 6 bases.

The V call is TRBV7-9, the J call TRBJ2-1; 14 nucleotides match TRBD2. V lost 8 bases to trimming and J lost 2 bases; unmatched junction nucleotides: 8. The CDR3 spans 17 residues. The V gene's germline CDR1 is SEHNR and CDR2 FQNEAQ (reference sequence). The CDR3 bases are TGTGCCAGCCTCGGACTAGCGGGGGGTCGAGCCTACAATGAGCAGTTCTTC. It translates to CASLGLAGGRAYNEQFF.

Only one count was recorded for this clone. The chain uses TRBV30 and TRBJ2-5, with 9 positions matching TRBD2. Germline V gives CDR1 GTSNPN, CDR2 SVGIG (reference sequence). This CDR3 has 15 residues. V trimming: 1 base; J trimming: 2 bases; junction bases outside the gene matches: 5. For the CDR3, the DNA is TGTGCCTGGAGTGAGGGACTAGCCAAACAAGAGACCCAGTACTTC. Translating it yields CAWSEGLAKQETQYF.

This chain connects TRBV7-9 to TRBJ2-5; TRBD1 agrees at 7 bases. Germline V gene sequence: CDR1 SEHNR, CDR2 FQNEAQ (reference sequence). With V trimmed by 5 bases and J by 2 bases, 5 bases remained unmatched. CDR3 length equals 14 residues. The chain's CDR3 is CASSPWTGQETQYF. CDR3 in DNA: TGTGCCAGCAGCCCATGGACAGGACAAGAGACCCAGTACTTC.

The rearrangement uses TRBV6-5 and TRBJ2-1; the match to TRBD2 covers 8 bases. Trimming cost V 5 bases and J 7 bases; bases outside gene matches: 10. Per germline, CDR1 MNHEY and CDR2 SVGAGI. CDR3 length equals 15 residues. CDR3 loop: CASSGSRGGRNEQFF. CDR3 nucleotide sequence: TGTGCCAGCAGTGGCAGCCGGGGGGGCAGGAATGAGCAGTTCTTC.

CDR3 protein: CAIRDSTLSGANVLTF. The CDR3 DNA reads as TGTGCCATCAGGGACAGCACGCTCTCTGGGGCCAACGTCCTGACTTTC. V is TRBV10-3 and J is TRBJ2-6; D might be TRBD1 (6 bases). Trimming removed 6 bases at V and 0 bases at J, with 12 bases between. Germline V gene sequence: CDR1 ENHRY, CDR2 SYGVKD. The CDR3 has 16 residues.

The genes are TRBV6-1 and TRBJ2-2, with D unclear. Per the germline V gene, CDR1 is MNHNS and CDR2 is SASEGT. The CDR3 is made up of 13 amino acids. V was cut by 10 bases and J by 4 bases, with 13 bases left in between. CDR3 DNA sequence: TGTGCCACCGCTCCTGGGCGCACCGGGGAGCTGTTTTTT. It specifies CATAPGRTGELFF.

The chain couples TRBV6-1 to TRBJ1-1, with 8 bases fitting TRBD1. Germline-derived CDR1 and CDR2 are MNHNS and SASEGT. V shed 5 bases, J shed 10 bases, and the junction held 6 bases outside the gene matches. This CDR3 contains 12 residues. CDR3 in DNA: TGTGCCAGCAGTACTCGGACAGGGCGAGCTTTCTTT. Translating gives CASSTRTGRAFF.

The chain has TRBV10-2 and TRBJ1-1, with no clear D. CDR3 length: 14 amino acids. Germline CDR1 is WSHSY and CDR2 is SAAADI. The V end lost 0 bases, the J end lost 0 bases, and 5 bases lay between the germline ends. This CDR3 reads CASSESSMNTEAFF. The CDR3 coding sequence is TGCGCCAGCAGTGAGTCTAGTATGAACACTGAAGCTTTCTTT.

The chain has TRBV4-1 and TRBJ2-4; TRBD1 aligns across 7 bases. Germline values: CDR1 MGHRA, CDR2 YSYEKL. The CDR3 contains 15 residues. V lost 0 bases, J lost 4 bases, and 3 bases stayed unmatched. This chain's CDR3 is CASSQDPRGKNIQYF. The CDR3 DNA sequence: TGCGCCAGCAGCCAAGACCCCAGGGGGAAAAACATTCAGTACTTC.

The V and J genes are TRBV6-4 and TRBJ2-1; TRBD2 agrees at 11 bases. CDR1 is MRHNA, CDR2 SNTAGT, per germline. This CDR3 comprises 15 residues. V shed 3 bases, J shed 7 bases, and the junction held 5 bases outside the gene matches. The CDR3 loop is CASSETSGASNEQFF. The CDR3 bases are TGTGCCAGCAGTGAGACTAGCGGGGCCTCTAATGAGCAGTTCTTC.

This clone was counted only a few times. The CDR3 bases are TGTGCCAGCAGCGTAAGTGGCAGCGTCTCTGGGGCCAACGTCCTGACTTTC. Translation: CASSVSGSVSGANVLTF. This sequence joins TRBV7-8 and TRBJ2-6; D unresolved. The CDR3 is 17 residues long. Trimming shortened V by 5 bases and J by 0 bases, and 14 bases separated the two germline ends. In germline, CDR1 is SGHVS, CDR2 FQNEAQ.

The chain recombines TRBV28 with TRBJ2-1; 9 bases align to TRBD1. Germline CDR1 and CDR2: MDHEN and SYDVKM. V was clipped by 5 bases and J by 7 bases; unmatched bases: 6. This CDR3 comprises 14 residues. CDR3 sequence: CASSLGTGFNEQFF. The CDR3, as DNA: TGTGCCAGCAGTCTCGGGACAGGGTTTAATGAGCAGTTCTTC.

This clone is deemed large. The chain uses TRBV13 and TRBJ2-7; 11 bases agree with TRBD2. Germline values: CDR1 PRHDT, CDR2 FYEKMQ (reference sequence). V gave up 4 bases and J gave up 6 bases; unmatched junction bases: 14. The CDR3 consists of 17 residues. This chain's CDR3 is CASSSGTSGGPLFEQYF. CDR3 coding DNA: TGTGCCAGCAGCTCCGGTACTAGCGGGGGCCCCCTGTTCGAGCAGTACTTC.

This chain links TRBV27 with TRBJ1-6; D gene uncertain. The CDR3 length is 13 residues. Trimming left V 1 base short and J 12 bases short, with 10 bases between. Germline loops: CDR1 MNHEY, CDR2 SMNVEV (reference sequence). The CDR3 is CASSLYPLRPLHF. The CDR3 bases are TGTGCCAGCAGTTTATACCCCCTTCGACCCCTCCACTTT.

V usage is TRBV15 and J usage is TRBJ2-1, with 8 bases matching TRBD2. This CDR3 comprises 17 residues. From germline, CDR1 is LNHNV and CDR2 YYDKDF (reference sequence). J gave up 10 bases and V 4 bases, and 18 bases lay outside the gene matches. CDR3 DNA sequence: TGTGCCACCAGCACAGTCCTTACTAGCGGACACAATGTAGAGCAGTTCTTC. Its protein product is CATSTVLTSGHNVEQFF.

A few counts support this clone. V gene TRBV10-1 combines with J gene TRBJ1-1; 7 bases agree with TRBD1. The CDR3 has 15 amino acids. Trimming removed 0 bases from V and 8 bases from J; junction bases left unmatched: 9. CDR1 is WNHNN and CDR2 is SYGVQD in the germline V gene (reference sequence). In DNA form, the CDR3 reads TGCGCCAGCAGTGAGTCGGGTTTGGCAGGGGGAGAAGCTTTCTTT. Its protein product is CASSESGLAGGEAFF.

The chain links TRBV5-5 to TRBJ2-7, with D perhaps matching TRBD1 (5 bases). Trimming shortened V by 0 bases and J by 4 bases, and 11 bases separated the two germline ends. CDR1 and CDR2 (germline): SGHKS, YYEKEE (reference sequence). The length of the CDR3 is 14 residues. CDR3 in amino acids: CASSLVVGVYEQYF. CDR3 DNA: TGTGCCAGCAGCTTGGTGGTAGGGGTGTACGAGCAGTACTTC.

This chain links TRBV9 with TRBJ1-1; D may be TRBD1 (5 bases). This CDR3 comprises 14 residues. The V gene lost 2 bases and the J gene lost 4 bases, with 12 bases spanning the gap. Per the germline V gene, CDR1 is SGDLS and CDR2 is YYNGEE. In DNA, the CDR3 is TGTGCCAGCAGCGTTTTCGCAGGGAGCACTGAAGCTTTCTTT. It encodes CASSVFAGSTEAFF.

The chain couples TRBV19 to TRBJ2-3, with D tentatively TRBD1 (6 bases). Trimming cost V 6 bases and J 1 base, with 11 bases left between them. CDR3 length equals 14 residues. Germline V gene data show CDR1 as LNHDA and CDR2 as SQIVND (reference sequence). The CDR3 reads CASRGALGTDTQYF. The CDR3 region has the DNA TGTGCCAGTAGGGGGGCCTTGGGCACAGATACGCAGTATTTT.

The chain couples TRBV6-9 to TRBJ1-2; the D gene is possibly TRBD1 (5 bases). This CDR3 spans 13 amino acids. The ends were cut back, 8 bases at V and 5 bases at J, with 15 bases in the middle. Germline CDR1 reads MNHGY; CDR2 reads SVAAGI. The CDR3 region is CASSTQGRYGYTF. CDR3 nucleotides: TGTGCCAGCTCAACGCAGGGTCGGTATGGCTACACCTTC.

This chain uses TRBV2 with TRBJ2-3; D unclear. Germline CDR1 reads SNHLY; CDR2 reads FYNNEI. The CDR3 is 14 residues long. V lost 2 bases and J 6 bases, leaving 12 bases between the germline ends. The CDR3 nucleotides read TGTGCCAGCAGTGAACCGATATGGGTGGATACGCAGTATTTT. As protein: CASSEPIWVDTQYF.